These T cell receptor beta chains were read from a single sample in a study of blood T cell repertoires in COVID-19. TCRdb's copy holds only in-frame clones and misses some; the assay was immunoSEQ multiplex PCR. The data show a few hundred thousand clones, about 90% seen once. The sequenced sample consisted of peripheral blood. All receptors derive from a woman in her 70s with COVID-19, enrolled during active disease. The CDR3 runs from the conserved cysteine through the conserved F or W. D genes are given only for firm matches. Size values are once, few and many counts, or a class for expanded clones, and some rows have none.

d_gene,j_gene,abundance,v_gene,CDR3aa,CDR3nt
TRBD1,TRBJ2-6,NA,TRBV4-3,CASSQSGTGVSGANVLTF,TGCGCCAGCAGCCAGTCCGGGACAGGGGTTTCTGGGGCCAACGTCCTGACTTTC
NA,TRBJ2-5,once,TRBV15,CATSRLGPFRETQYF,TGTGCCACCAGCAGATTGGGCCCTTTCCGGGAGACCCAGTACTTC
NA,TRBJ2-2,NA,TRBV19,CASSTGIRELFF,TGTGCCAGTAGTACAGGGATCCGGGAGCTGTTTTTT
NA,TRBJ2-7,NA,TRBV11-3,CASSPDYHEQYF,TGTGCCAGCAGCCCGGACTACCACGAGCAGTACTTC
TRBD1,TRBJ2-5,NA,TRBV5-4,CASSLAGTGMKTQYF,TGTGCCAGCAGCTTGGCGGGGACAGGGATGAAGACCCAGTACTTC
NA,TRBJ1-1,NA,TRBV30,CAWRSHEAFF,TGTGCCTGGAGGAGTCATGAAGCTTTCTTT
NA,TRBJ1-1,NA,TRBV5-6,CASSLASGTEAFF,TGTGCCAGCAGCTTGGCCTCGGGGACTGAAGCTTTCTTT
TRBD1,TRBJ1-4,NA,TRBV27,CASSRQGASEKLFF,TGTGCCAGCAGTCGACAGGGGGCAAGTGAAAAACTGTTTTTT
TRBD1,TRBJ1-6,NA,TRBV5-1,CASREGQGSSPLHF,TGCGCCAGCAGGGAGGGACAGGGTAGCTCACCCCTCCACTTT
NA,TRBJ2-7,once,TRBV6-5,CASSPGSSYEQYF,TGTGCCAGCAGTCCGGGTAGCTCCTACGAGCAGTACTTC
TRBD1,TRBJ1-3,NA,TRBV28,CASMTGGTMSSGNTIYF,TGTGCCAGCATGACAGGGGGTACTATGAGCTCTGGAAACACCATATATTTT
TRBD1,TRBJ1-2,once,TRBV28,CASSRQGAKGYGYTF,TGTGCCAGCAGCCGACAGGGGGCAAAAGGCTATGGCTACACCTTC
NA,TRBJ1-5,NA,TRBV15,CATSRDLGGNQPQHF,TGTGCCACCAGCAGAGATTTAGGGGGCAATCAGCCCCAGCATTTT
TRBD1,TRBJ1-6,NA,TRBV19,CASSRDRGYSPLHF,TGTGCCAGTAGCCGGGACAGGGGTTATTCACCCCTCCACTTT
NA,TRBJ2-2,NA,TRBV6-5,CASSLIALRGELFF,TGTGCCAGCAGCCTCATAGCGCTTCGCGGGGAGCTGTTTTTT
NA,TRBJ1-6,NA,TRBV5-4,CASSSGLERLNSPLHF,TGTGCCAGCAGCTCGGGCCTCGAGCGGCTTAATTCACCCCTCCACTTT
NA,TRBJ2-5,NA,TRBV5-1,CASSVPGETQYF,TGCGCCAGCAGCGTCCCCGGGGAGACCCAGTACTTC
NA,TRBJ1-2,NA,TRBV5-1,CASPGPTYGYTF,TGCGCCAGTCCCGGTCCTACTTATGGCTACACCTTC
TRBD2,TRBJ2-5,NA,TRBV3-1/TRBV3-2,CASSQEPGGRLRETQYF,TGTGCCAGCAGCCAAGAACCGGGGGGGAGGCTGAGGGAGACCCAGTACTTC
TRBD2,TRBJ2-1,NA,TRBV19,CASSSASGRAYNEQFF,TGTGCCAGTAGTTCGGCTAGCGGGAGGGCATACAATGAGCAGTTCTTC
TRBD1,TRBJ2-7,NA,TRBV19,CASSRKGGQGVDEQYF,TGTGCCAGTAGCCGTAAAGGGGGACAGGGGGTCGACGAGCAGTACTTC
TRBD2,TRBJ2-7,once,TRBV10-3,CAISESTRGGRYEQYF,TGTGCCATCAGTGAGTCGACTCGGGGGGGACGGTACGAGCAGTACTTC
TRBD1,TRBJ1-2,NA,TRBV28,CASSSPPRRQGARNYGYTF,TGTGCCAGCAGTTCCCCCCCCCGGAGACAGGGGGCCCGTAACTATGGCTACACCTTC
TRBD2,TRBJ2-3,few,TRBV7-7,CASSPLAGGRTDTQYF,TGTGCTAGCAGCCCACTAGCGGGAGGCCGGACAGATACGCAGTATTTT
NA,TRBJ2-1,once,TRBV24-1,CATSDPFQAEQFF,TGTGCCACCAGTGACCCCTTTCAAGCCGAGCAGTTCTTC
NA,TRBJ2-5,once,TRBV28,CASSPQFSGQETQYF,TGTGCCAGCAGTCCTCAATTTAGCGGACAAGAGACCCAGTACTTC
TRBD2,TRBJ2-5,NA,TRBV9,CASSGGGLAGGETQYF,TGTGCCAGCAGCGGAGGGGGACTAGCGGGAGGAGAGACCCAGTACTTC
NA,TRBJ2-2,NA,TRBV30,CASWGHGTGELFF,TGTGCCTCGTGGGGGCACGGCACCGGGGAGCTGTTTTTT
NA,TRBJ1-3,NA,TRBV28,CASSSDLPMDSSGNTIYF,TGTGCCAGCAGTTCAGACCTCCCGATGGACAGCTCTGGAAACACCATATATTTT
TRBD1,TRBJ2-7,NA,TRBV25-1,CASSDPTGTGVWEQYF,TGTGCCAGCAGTGACCCGACCGGGACAGGGGTTTGGGAGCAGTACTTC
NA,TRBJ1-5,once,TRBV28,CASSFTRVSNQPQHF,TGTGCCAGCAGTTTCACCAGGGTCAGCAATCAGCCCCAGCATTTT
NA,TRBJ2-1,NA,TRBV30,CAWSVVGAGEQFF,TGTGCCTGGAGTGTTGTAGGGGCCGGTGAGCAGTTCTTC
NA,TRBJ2-2,once,TRBV5-4,CASSLAGSGSNTGELFF,TGTGCCAGCAGCTTGGCCGGTAGCGGTTCGAACACCGGGGAGCTGTTTTTT